The 19 T cell receptor beta chains listed next were all sequenced from one sample in a study of T cells after yellow fever vaccination. TCRdb analysed the 5' RACE reads with MiXCR anew, one entry per CDR3 protein. The sample includes 300,000 to 350,000 distinct CDR3 sequences, 4% of them seen just once. The specimen was PBMCs, collected 5 days after the yellow fever booster vaccination. The receptors come from a man younger than 35 who received the YFV17D yellow fever vaccine.

This clonotype came up many times. The rearrangement joins TRBV3-1 to TRBJ2-1; D gene ambiguous. V was clipped by 4 bases and J by 9 bases, with 7 bases between them. The CDR3 runs to 11 residues. CDR1 is LGHDT and CDR2 is YNNKEL in the germline V gene (reference sequence). The CDR3 coding sequence is TGTGCCAGCAGCCGTGCAGGTGAGCAGTTCTTC. Translating it yields CASSRAGEQFF.

This clonotype was seen repeatedly, ten times or more. The V gene is TRBV7-9, the J gene TRBJ2-1; D may be TRBD2 (5 bases). This CDR3 spans 13 amino acids. V lost 1 base, J lost 6 bases, and 7 bases lay in between. Per germline, CDR1 SEHNR and CDR2 FQNEAQ (reference sequence). The CDR3 nucleotides read TGTGCCAGCAGCTTAGGGCTAGCCAATGAGCAGTTCTTC. It codes for CASSLGLANEQFF.

The CDR3 loop reads CASSEDREKLFF. The CDR3 nucleotides are TGTGCCAGCAGTGAAGACAGGGAAAAACTGTTTTTT. The chain has TRBV2 and TRBJ1-4; possible D gene TRBD1, 5 bases. The ends were cut back, 1 base at V and 8 bases at J, with 5 bases in the middle. The CDR3 loop spans 12 amino acids. Germline CDR1 SNHLY, CDR2 FYNNEI.

The chain couples TRBV4-3 to TRBJ2-1, with D perhaps assigned TRBD1 or TRBD2 (6 bases each). Germline CDR1 is LGHNA and CDR2 is YSLEER. The CDR3 sequence is 16 residues long. V was pared by 0 bases and J by 9 bases, with 18 bases between. The CDR3 DNA reads TGCGCCAGCAGCCAAGATCATAAGGGGGGTCTCACTGAGCAGTTCTTC. Amino acid sequence: CASSQDHKGGLTEQFF.

This clonotype appeared many times. The V call is TRBV20-1, the J call TRBJ1-1; D gene uncertain. Germline-derived CDR1 and CDR2 are DFQATT and SNEGSKA (reference sequence). Between the trimmed V and J ends, which lost 0 bases and 2 bases, there was a span of 10 bases. This CDR3 has 14 residues. The CDR3 region is CSARDLAKNTEAFF. In DNA, the CDR3 is TGCAGTGCTAGAGATCTCGCCAAAAACACTGAAGCTTTCTTT.

This clonotype was detected ten times or more. The chain uses TRBV12-3 or TRBV12-4 and TRBJ2-7; 7 bases align to TRBD1. This CDR3 is built from 14 residues. The V and J ends lost 5 bases and 7 bases, in that order; junction bases with no gene match: 11. CDR3 DNA sequence: TGTGCCAGCAGTATGACGACAGGGCTGCGGGAGCAGTACTTC. Encoded protein: CASSMTTGLREQYF.

The chain links TRBV27 to TRBJ1-5, with D hard to call. The CDR3 length is 15 residues. The germline V gene has CDR1 MNHEY and CDR2 SMNVEV (reference sequence). V lost 5 bases, J lost 1 base, and 12 bases lay in between. The CDR3 DNA sequence: TGTGCCAGCAGTGAGGGCCCAGGAAGCAATCAGCCCCAGCATTTT. This translates into CASSEGPGSNQPQHF.

The genes are TRBV5-1 and TRBJ1-1; D not resolved. Germline V gene lookup returns CDR1 SGHRS and CDR2 YFSETQ. Trimming shortened V by 2 bases and J by 1 base, and 12 bases separated the two germline ends. The CDR3 consists of 15 residues. The CDR3 DNA follows: TGCGCCAGCAGCTTAGCCGGGCCACAGAACACTGAAGCTTTCTTT. Translated: CASSLAGPQNTEAFF.

V usage is TRBV18 and J usage is TRBJ2-7; TRBD1 aligns across 9 bases. Trimming at V came to 3 bases and at J to 9 bases, leaving 12 bases not matched to a gene. Germline CDR1 and CDR2: KGHSH and LQKENI. CDR3 size: 15 residues. This chain's CDR3 is CASSPGTGTPQGQYF. As DNA, the CDR3 is TGTGCCAGCTCACCTGGGACAGGGACACCTCAGGGGCAGTACTTC.

The genes are TRBV6-6 and TRBJ1-6; 7 bases line up with TRBD1. The CDR3 runs 16 residues. Per germline, CDR1 MNHNY and CDR2 SVGAGI (reference sequence). The junction had 11 bases not matched to a gene; V was cut back by 5 bases and J by 7 bases. CDR3 region: CASSKGQPLGNSPLHF. CDR3 bases: TGTGCCAGCAGTAAGGGACAGCCCTTGGGGAATTCACCCCTCCACTTT.

The chain recombines TRBV9 with TRBJ2-3, with a weak D call TRBD2 (6 bases). The germline V gene encodes CDR1 SGDLS and CDR2 YYNGEE. The CDR3 sequence is 14 residues long. V was pared by 4 bases and J by 0 bases, with 9 bases between. CDR3 nucleotides: TGTGCCAGCAGCATGACTAGGAGCACAGATACGCAGTATTTT. This codes for CASSMTRSTDTQYF.

This clonotype showed up many times. V and J are TRBV20-1 and TRBJ2-5, with D perhaps TRBD2 (6 bases). CDR1 is DFQATT and CDR2 is SNEGSKA in the germline V gene (reference sequence). Deletions cut 2 bases from V and 5 bases from J, with 21 bases between. The CDR3 covers 16 residues. The CDR3 sequence: CSARIWGRPAGETQYF. DNA of the CDR3: TGCAGTGCTAGAATCTGGGGGAGGCCGGCGGGGGAGACCCAGTACTTC.

A few counts support this clonotype. This sequence joins TRBV24-1 and TRBJ1-2; D not certain. The germline gives CDR1 KGHDR, CDR2 SFDVKD. The CDR3 has 13 amino acids. V was pared by 3 bases and J by 3 bases, with 7 bases between. The CDR3 spells CATSDRDYYGYTF. The CDR3 DNA sequence: TGTGCCACCAGTGATAGGGATTACTATGGCTACACCTTC.

This clonotype was observed many times. The J gene is TRBJ2-7, the V gene TRBV7-2; D might be TRBD2 (5 bases). With 5 bases removed from V and 0 bases from J, the gap between germline ends came to 17 bases. Germline CDR1 SGHTA, CDR2 FQGNSA. This CDR3 contains 16 residues. The CDR3 bases are TGTGCCAGCAGCCTCCTAGGACTTGGGGTCTCCTACGAGCAGTACTTC. As protein: CASSLLGLGVSYEQYF.

The table lists this clonotype with a few counts. This chain joins TRBV5-1 and TRBJ2-5; weak D call: TRBD1 (6 bases). V was pared by 1 base and J by 2 bases, with 12 bases between. The CDR3 is made up of 15 amino acids. Germline values: CDR1 SGHRS, CDR2 YFSETQ. CDR3 coding DNA: TGCGCCAGCAGCTTGATGATTGGACAGCAAGAGACCCAGTACTTC. Translated: CASSLMIGQQETQYF.

This clonotype was recorded many times. The J gene is TRBJ2-7, the V gene TRBV4-3; 7 nucleotides align to TRBD1. The V and J ends lost 0 bases and 0 bases, in that order; junction bases with no gene match: 8. This CDR3 is built from 17 residues. CDR1 is LGHNA and CDR2 is YSLEER in the germline V gene. The CDR3 region is CASSQETPGQVSYEQYV. The DNA of the CDR3 is TGCGCCAGCAGCCAAGAGACTCCCGGACAGGTCTCCTACGAGCAGTACGTC.

The table lists this clonotype with a few counts. The CDR3 DNA reads TGCGCCAGCAGCTTGATGGACCCGAACACTGAAGCTTTCTTT. As protein: CASSLMDPNTEAFF. The V and J genes are TRBV5-1 and TRBJ1-1; D is unclear. The CDR3 is made up of 14 amino acids. Trimming cost V 1 base and J 1 base, with 8 bases left between them. Germline V gene lookup returns CDR1 SGHRS and CDR2 YFSETQ.

The chain combines TRBV9 with TRBJ2-1, with no clear D. In germline, CDR1 is SGDLS, CDR2 YYNGEE. Trimming removed 4 bases at V and 0 bases at J, with 8 bases between. The CDR3 has 14 residues. CDR3 protein: CASSSRSSYNEQFF. The CDR3 DNA reads TGTGCCAGCAGCTCCCGGTCCTCCTACAATGAGCAGTTCTTC.

This clonotype was counted a few times. The chain recombines TRBV29-1 with TRBJ1-1; no definite D call. The CDR3 length is 8 residues. The germline V gene has CDR1 SQVTM and CDR2 ANQGSEA. For the CDR3, the DNA is TGCAGATATCCTGAAGCTTTCTTT. This codes for CRYPEAFF.